Shown below are 21 T cell receptor beta chains from a single sample sequenced in a study of blood T cell repertoires in COVID-19. Here immunoSEQ multiplex PCR was the method, and the copy in TCRdb shows in-frame clones only, minus some. The data contain roughly 200,000 clones, about nine tenths of them singletons. Sample: PBMCs or T cells enriched from blood (not recorded which). The origin of the receptors is a woman between 25 and 40 years old who had recovered from COVID-19.

The chain has TRBV9 and TRBJ1-1, with TRBD1 matching 11 bases. Unmatched junction bases numbered 3, after V lost 0 bases and J lost 2 bases. This CDR3 is 16 amino acids long. Germline-derived CDR1 and CDR2 are SGDLS and YYNGEE. In DNA form, the CDR3 reads TGTGCCAGCAGCGTAGGGGGGACAGGGGGTAACACTGAAGCTTTCTTT. Protein sequence: CASSVGGTGGNTEAFF.

The chain uses TRBV3-1 (or the pseudogene TRBV3-2) and TRBJ1-4; 11 bases agree with TRBD1. From germline, CDR1 is LGHDT and CDR2 YNNKEL (reference sequence). J lost 7 bases, V lost 8 bases, and 15 bases had no gene match. The CDR3 has 17 amino acids. The CDR3 sequence is CASASTGQGARGEKLFF. As DNA, the CDR3 is TGTGCCAGCGCATCCACAGGACAGGGGGCACGGGGTGAAAAACTGTTTTTT.

The CDR3 here is CASSPATLLSPLHF. The CDR3 DNA reads as TGTGCCAGCTCACCGGCGACATTACTTTCACCCCTCCACTTT. The rearrangement links TRBV18 to TRBJ1-6, with unresolved D. In germline, CDR1 is KGHSH, CDR2 LQKENI. The CDR3 covers 14 residues. V was trimmed by 3 bases and J by 9 bases, leaving 12 bases between them.

J is TRBJ1-1 and V is TRBV6-6; D gene unclear. This CDR3 spans 14 amino acids. V lost 6 bases to trimming and J lost 0 bases, with 11 bases between them. Looked up from germline, CDR1 is MNHNY and CDR2 is SVGAGI (reference sequence). As DNA, the CDR3 is TGTGCCAGCAGGGATACAGAAATGAACACTGAAGCTTTCTTT. This sequence encodes CASRDTEMNTEAFF.

The sample holds a few counts of this clone. The J gene is TRBJ1-1, the V gene TRBV6-5; possible D gene TRBD1, 5 bases. CDR3 size: 14 residues. Trimming shortened V by 7 bases and J by 0 bases, and 12 bases separated the two germline ends. Germline loops: CDR1 MNHEY, CDR2 SVGAGI. The CDR3 DNA is TGTGCCAGCAATACAGGCGAACTGAACACTGAAGCTTTCTTT. Protein product: CASNTGELNTEAFF.

This sequence joins TRBV29-1 and TRBJ2-5; D is possibly TRBD1 (6 bases). Trimming removed 6 bases from V and 5 bases from J, with 19 bases in between. Germline-derived CDR1 and CDR2 are SQVTM and ANQGSEA. The CDR3 spans 14 residues. The CDR3 bases are TGCAGCGTGAAACCCGGGACACTTAGCGAGACCCAGTACTTC. Its translation is CSVKPGTLSETQYF.

CDR3 in amino acids: CASSQDTRGSYEQYF. The CDR3 DNA sequence: TGCGCCAGCAGCCAAGATACCCGAGGCAGCTACGAGCAGTACTTC. The rearrangement uses TRBV4-3 and TRBJ2-7; D uncertain. V gave up 0 bases and J gave up 3 bases, with 12 bases separating them. This CDR3 has 15 residues. CDR1 LGHNA and CDR2 YSLEER come from the germline V gene.

The rearrangement links TRBV30 to TRBJ1-1; tentatively, D is TRBD1 (5 bases). Germline values: CDR1 GTSNPN, CDR2 SVGIG (reference sequence). V was cut by 0 bases and J by 7 bases, with 12 bases left in between. The CDR3 runs 13 residues. CDR3 protein: CAWSVQAGDEAFF. The CDR3 DNA follows: TGTGCCTGGAGTGTACAGGCTGGAGATGAAGCTTTCTTT.

In its sample, this clone was seen once. The rearrangement joins TRBV25-1 to TRBJ1-6; maybe TRBD1 (6 bases). V shed 3 bases and J shed 7 bases, with 13 bases lying between them. The CDR3 has 15 amino acids. Germline V lookup: CDR1 MGHDK, CDR2 SYGVNS. The CDR3 DNA follows: TGTGCCAGCAGTGATTTCTCAGGGGAAAATTCACCCCTCCACTTT. This codes for CASSDFSGENSPLHF. Together with reference TRBV25-1 and TRBJ1-6, the CDR3 gives the full variable domain: EADIYQTPRYLVIGTGKKITLECSQTMGHDKMYWYQQDPGMELHLIHYSYGVNSTEKGDLSSESTVSRIRTEHFPLTLESARPSHTSQYLCASSDFSGENSPLHFGNGTRLTVT.

The V and J genes are TRBV5-1 and TRBJ1-1, with 8 positions matching TRBD1. The CDR3 covers 14 residues. After removal of 5 bases from V and 3 bases from J, the junction contained 6 bases not matched to a gene. From germline, CDR1 is SGHRS and CDR2 YFSETQ. CDR3 bases: TGCGCCAGCAGTATGGACAGGGTCGACACTGAAGCTTTCTTT. It translates to CASSMDRVDTEAFF.

This clone has only a few counts. The rearrangement joins TRBV7-9 to TRBJ2-1, with 11 bases identical to TRBD2. J was trimmed by 7 bases and V by 0 bases; bases with no gene match: 8. The germline V gene encodes CDR1 SEHNR and CDR2 FQNEAQ (reference sequence). This CDR3 contains 17 residues. CDR3 nucleotide sequence: TGTGCCAGCAGCTTAGCTAGCGGGGGGGCCAATCTGAATGAGCAGTTCTTC. It codes for CASSLASGGANLNEQFF. The full variable domain, its missing parts supplied by reference TRBV7-9 and TRBJ2-1, is DTGVSQNPRHKITKRGQNVTFRCDPISEHNRLYWYRQTLGQGPEFLTYFQNEAQLEKSRLLSDRFSAERPKGSFSTLEIQRTEQGDSAMYLCASSLASGGANLNEQFFGPGTRLTVL.

Points on this clone: The sample carries other DNA sequences with the same CDR3. The rearrangement uses TRBV5-1 and TRBJ1-2; 8 bases are shared with TRBD1. CDR3 length: 15 amino acids. V trimming: 0 bases; J trimming: 2 bases; junction bases outside the gene matches: 3. Germline lookup yields CDR1 SGHRS and CDR2 YFSETQ. The CDR3 sequence: CASSLGQGLNYGYTF. DNA of the CDR3: TGCGCCAGCAGCTTGGGACAGGGGTTAAACTATGGCTACACCTTC. Based on the CDR3 plus reference TRBV5-1 and TRBJ1-2, the full variable domain is KAGVTQTPRYLIKTRGQQVTLSCSPISGHRSVSWYQQTPGQGLQFLFEYFSETQRNKGNFPGRFSGRQFSNSRSEMNVSTLELGDSALYLCASSLGQGLNYGYTFGSGTRLTVV.

A single count supports this clone. J is TRBJ1-1 and V is TRBV12-3 or TRBV12-4, with 8 nucleotides matching TRBD1. The junction had 5 bases not matched to a gene; V was cut back by 5 bases and J by 6 bases. The CDR3 is 13 residues long. CDR3 DNA: TGTGCCAGCAGTCCCCCACAGGGGGCTGAAGCTTTCTTT. It encodes CASSPPQGAEAFF.

The chain recombines TRBV2 with TRBJ1-4; TRBD1 is a possible D gene (6 bases). The CDR3 consists of 17 residues. V lost 4 bases and J lost 1, with 16 bases in between. CDR1 and CDR2 (germline): SNHLY, FYNNEI. CDR3 sequence (DNA): TGTGCCAGCAGTGCGATCCCCGGGACACGAACTAATGAAAAACTGTTTTTT. It yields the protein CASSAIPGTRTNEKLFF.

The rearrangement joins TRBV29-1 to TRBJ1-2; 7 nucleotides line up with TRBD1. Germline-derived CDR1 and CDR2 are SQVTM and ANQGSEA. The trim removed 3 bases at V and 8 bases at J, leaving 9 bases unmatched. This CDR3 region has 13 residues. The DNA for the CDR3 is TGCAGCGTTGATCTTGCCAGGGGGTACGGCTACACCTTC. Encoded protein: CSVDLARGYGYTF.

This sequence joins TRBV7-9 and TRBJ2-5, with D possibly TRBD2 on 7 matching bases. This CDR3 is built from 14 residues. V gave up 5 bases and J gave up 2 bases, with 12 bases separating them. CDR1 is SEHNR, CDR2 FQNEAQ, per germline (reference sequence). CDR3 residues: CASSRTRGQETQYF. The CDR3 region has the DNA TGTGCCAGCAGCCGGACTAGGGGGCAAGAGACCCAGTACTTC.

The V gene is TRBV7-8, the J gene TRBJ1-1, with TRBD1 as a possible D gene (6 bases). Germline V gene data show CDR1 as SGHVS and CDR2 as FQNEAQ. This CDR3 region has 15 residues. Trimming removed 5 bases from V and 7 bases from J, with 20 bases in between. The chain's CDR3 is CASSAPEQGLHEAFF. The CDR3 nucleotides read TGTGCCAGCAGCGCACCCGAACAGGGCCTCCATGAAGCTTTCTTT. The entire variable domain, with the rest obtained from reference TRBV7-8 and TRBJ1-1, is as follows: GAGVSQSPRYKVAKRGQDVALRCDPISGHVSLFWYQQALGQGPEFLTYFQNEAQLDKSGLPSDRFFAERPEGSVSTLKIQRTQQEDSAVYLCASSAPEQGLHEAFFGQGTRLTVV.

The rearrangement links TRBV7-2 to TRBJ2-1, with 12 positions matching TRBD2. Germline assignment: CDR1 SGHTA and CDR2 FQGNSA. CDR3 size: 18 residues. V lost 5 bases and J lost 7; bases outside the gene matches: 15. The CDR3 nucleotides are TGTGCCAGCAGCCCTCGACTAGCGGGGGCCCCCAGGGGTAATGAGCAGTTCTTC. Residues: CASSPRLAGAPRGNEQFF.

This chain links TRBV6-1 with TRBJ2-1; 11 bases are a match to TRBD1. The CDR3 is 16 residues long. The V segment lost 1 base and the J segment 3 bases; nucleotides outside the gene matches: 2. CDR1 MNHNS and CDR2 SASEGT come from the germline V gene. CDR3 nucleotide sequence: TGTGCCAGCAGTGAAGAAGGGACAGGGGGCTACAATGAGCAGTTCTTC. Translated: CASSEEGTGGYNEQFF.

This clone has only one observation. The rearrangement uses TRBV9 and TRBJ1-1; TRBD1 might be the D (5 bases). There are 15 residues in the CDR3. Per germline, CDR1 SGDLS and CDR2 YYNGEE. V lost 4 bases, J lost 4 bases, and 17 bases lay in between. This chain's CDR3 is CASSPQTAITTEAFF. CDR3 nucleotides: TGTGCCAGCAGCCCCCAGACAGCGATTACCACTGAAGCTTTCTTT.

The chain uses TRBV29-1 and TRBJ1-5; no definite D call. The CDR3 loop spans 13 amino acids. CDR1 is SQVTM, CDR2 ANQGSEA, per germline. V lost 3 bases and J 9 bases, leaving 15 bases between the germline ends. In DNA, the CDR3 is TGCAGCGTTGAGGGCCCAGGAGGTGGGCCCCAGCATTTT. Protein: CSVEGPGGGPQHF. Using reference TRBV29-1 and TRBJ1-5 for the parts outside the CDR3, the full variable domain is SAVISQKPSRDICQRGTSLTIQCQVDSQVTMMFWYRQQPGQSLTLIATANQGSEATYESGFVIDKFPISRPNLTFSTLTVSNMSPEDSSIYLCSVEGPGGGPQHFGDGTRLSIL.